One sample yielded the 2 T cell receptor beta chains listed below, sequenced in a study of shared clonotypes between healthy human individuals. Sequenced by immunoSEQ multiplex PCR; TCRdb stores in-frame clones only, minus some. The data show hundreds of thousands of clones, 74% seen once. The sample was memory CD4+ T cells sorted from blood. Sample subset: CD45RA-negative fraction. These receptors came from a woman aged 25 to 45 in good health.

This clone was counted between two and nine times. The V gene is TRBV14, the J gene TRBJ2-3; 12 positions match TRBD1. The CDR3 has 16 residues. Per germline, CDR1 SGHDN and CDR2 FVKESK. V dropped 4 bases and J dropped 4; count of bases not matched to a gene: 6. DNA for the CDR3: TGTGCCAGCAGCCCGGGACAGGGGGCAATTTCAGATACGCAGTATTTT. Amino acids: CASSPGQGAISDTQYF.

The chain links TRBV5-4 to TRBJ1-4; 7 bases agree with TRBD1. This CDR3 comprises 15 residues. Germline lookup yields CDR1 SGHNT and CDR2 YYREEE (reference sequence). Trimming took 4 bases from V and 10 from J; bases not matched to a gene: 13. The CDR3 region is CASSQGRDSKVKLFF. CDR3 sequence (DNA): TGTGCCAGCAGCCAGGGACGGGACAGCAAAGTAAAACTGTTTTTT.